Detailed here is one TCR beta chain. Its target is unknown. This entry belongs to a study of T cell responses to AZD1222 COVID-19 vaccine. At the level of the study: Some second doses came at about 4 weeks and others at about 12 weeks; these were pooled.

Study-wide points: Recipients of two AZD1222 doses showed rising Spike-specific TCR breadth and depth.

Germline lookup yields CDR1 MDHEN and CDR2 SYDVKM. The CDR3 consists of 15 residues. The germline V and J ends were trimmed by 6 bases and 6 bases, with 18 bases remaining between them. Here immunoSEQ multiplex PCR was the method, and the copy in TCRdb shows in-frame clones only, minus some. The sample comprises about 190,000 clones, roughly 93% of which are singletons, and roughly 9.2% rests with the top ten. The rearrangement uses TRBV28 and TRBJ2-4, with D perhaps TRBD2 (6 bases). The sequencing used peripheral blood, collected on day 0 of AZD1222 vaccination. This TCR was sampled from an adult in good health. CDR3 sequence (DNA): TGTGCCAGCAGACCCCGGACTATCCGGGGAAACATTCAGTACTTC. Amino acid sequence: CASRPRTIRGNIQYF.